This T cell receptor (beta chain) appears in the sequencing data of a study of control samples from healthy donors and cancer patients. TCRdb's table, derived via immunoSEQ multiplex PCR, lists solely in-frame clones and lacks some. The sample contains tens of thousands of clones, 89% of which appear only once. The V end lost 2 bases, the J end lost 0 bases, and 8 bases lay between the germline ends. This CDR3 spans 14 amino acids. Germline assignment: CDR1 SGHRS and CDR2 YFSETQ. The chain links TRBV5-1 to TRBJ1-1; no firm D call. Sample: PBMCs. The source of this sequence is a man aged 35 to 55 with colorectal cancer. The CDR3 coding sequence is TGCGCCAGCAGCTTTGCCGGAATGAACACTGAAGCTTTCTTT. Translated, it gives CASSFAGMNTEAFF.